This entry lists 27 T cell receptor beta chains sequenced from one sample in a study of PD-1 blockade in mismatch repair-deficient tumors. TCRdb's copy holds only in-frame clones and misses some; the assay was immunoSEQ multiplex PCR. The sample consists of about 79,000 clones, approximately 80% of them appearing once. Sequences were derived from peripheral blood, sampled 44 weeks after starting pembrolizumab. The receptors derive from an adult with mismatch repair-deficient cancer.

The chain has TRBV5-1 and TRBJ2-3; 9 nucleotides align to TRBD1. The CDR3 has 16 amino acids. Germline V CDR1 and CDR2: SGHRS, YFSETQ. V lost 4 bases, J lost 0 bases, and 6 bases stayed unmatched. CDR3 sequence (DNA): TGCGCCAGCAGCGCGGCGGGACAGGGAAGCACAGATACGCAGTATTTT. Amino acid sequence: CASSAAGQGSTDTQYF.

This CDR3 reads CASSWASGLNEQFF. CDR3 coding DNA: TGTGCCAGCAGCTGGGCTAGCGGCCTCAATGAGCAGTTCTTC. The chain joins TRBV7-3 to TRBJ2-1, with 7 nucleotides matching TRBD2. Germline V CDR1 and CDR2: SGHTA, FQGTGA. With V trimmed by 4 bases and J by 6 bases, 6 bases remained unmatched. This CDR3 has 14 residues. Full variable domain (remainder filled in from reference TRBV7-3 and TRBJ2-1): GAGVSQTPSNKVTEKGKYVELRCDPISGHTALYWYRQSLGQGPEFLIYFQGTGAADDSGLPNDRFFAVRPEGSVSTLKIQRTERGDSAVYLCASSWASGLNEQFFGPGTRLTVL.

The chain links TRBV7-2 to TRBJ2-7; D is unresolved. The germline CDR1 and CDR2 sequences are SGHTA and FQGNSA. The CDR3 has 14 amino acids. The V end was cut by 3 bases, the J end by 4 bases, with 13 bases between. CDR3: CASSFRQSAYEQYF. The CDR3 DNA reads TGTGCCAGCAGCTTTCGGCAAAGTGCGTACGAGCAGTACTTC.

The rearrangement joins TRBV11-1 to TRBJ2-1; maybe TRBD2 (5 bases). This CDR3 region has 13 residues. V dropped 1 base and J dropped 13 bases, with 14 bases sitting between them. Germline V gives CDR1 SGHAT, CDR2 FQDESV (reference sequence). The CDR3 nucleotides are TGTGCCAGCAGCTTAGAGGGCCCAGCGGTTCAGTTCTTC. It is translated as CASSLEGPAVQFF.

This sequence joins TRBV6-1 and TRBJ2-7, with D maybe TRBD1 (6 bases). The CDR3 has 12 residues. Germline V gene sequence: CDR1 MNHNS, CDR2 SASEGT. V lost 5 bases, J lost 6 bases, and 11 bases lay in between. CDR3 coding DNA: TGTGCCAGCAGTAAGACAGGCAGCGAGCAGTACTTC. Amino acid sequence: CASSKTGSEQYF.

This clone has ten or more counts. The V gene is TRBV19, the J gene TRBJ2-1; the D gene is possibly TRBD2 (5 bases). This CDR3 contains 15 residues. V was clipped by 1 base and J by 5 bases, with 12 bases between them. Per germline, CDR1 LNHDA and CDR2 SQIVND (reference sequence). The CDR3 sequence is CASSIGEGYNNEQFF. CDR3 DNA sequence: TGTGCCAGTAGTATAGGAGAGGGCTACAACAATGAGCAGTTCTTC.

This sequence joins TRBV9 and TRBJ1-2; D perhaps matches TRBD1 (6 bases). Trimming cost V 4 bases and J 0 bases, with 10 bases left between them. Germline CDR1 SGDLS, CDR2 YYNGEE. The CDR3 is 14 residues long. The CDR3 here is CASSLTGTNYGYTF. DNA for the CDR3: TGTGCCAGCAGCCTGACAGGTACTAACTATGGCTACACCTTC.

In this sample, this clone turned up a few times. V usage is TRBV27 and J usage is TRBJ2-1, with 7 bases that match TRBD2. Germline-derived CDR1 and CDR2 are MNHEY and SMNVEV (reference sequence). V gave up 5 bases and J gave up 7 bases; unmatched junction bases: 11. CDR3 length: 15 residues. The CDR3: CASSKTSIRGNEQFF. The CDR3 DNA is TGTGCCAGCAGTAAGACTAGCATTCGGGGGAATGAGCAGTTCTTC.

This clone has more than one count but fewer than ten. CDR3 sequence (DNA): TGCAGTGCTAGTCAATTGAATGGCTACACCTTC. Its protein product is CSASQLNGYTF. This chain connects TRBV20-1 to TRBJ1-2; D ambiguous. Germline CDR1 DFQATT, CDR2 SNEGSKA (reference sequence). The CDR3 consists of 11 residues. Trimming took 3 bases from V and 6 from J, leaving 8 bases between them.

This chain connects TRBV5-1 to TRBJ2-1, with D unclear. Trimming took 4 bases from V and 0 from J, leaving 17 bases between them. The CDR3 has 17 amino acids. The germline V gene has CDR1 SGHRS and CDR2 YFSETQ. The DNA of the CDR3 is TGCGCCAGCAGCCGCCTACCGGGCGATTACTCCTACAATGAGCAGTTCTTC. It yields the protein CASSRLPGDYSYNEQFF.

The rearrangement links TRBV7-3 to TRBJ2-5, with a weak D call TRBD1 (7 bases). Trimming shortened V by 4 bases and J by 4 bases, and 13 bases separated the two germline ends. From germline, CDR1 is SGHTA and CDR2 FQGTGA. This CDR3 has 14 residues. The CDR3 sequence is CASSSGRTGETQYF. The DNA for the CDR3 is TGTGCCAGCAGCTCAGGGAGGACAGGAGAGACCCAGTACTTC.

V gene TRBV7-9 combines with J gene TRBJ1-4; TRBD1 agrees at 8 bases. The CDR3 spans 14 residues. J lost 6 bases, V lost 5 bases, and 5 bases had no gene match. The germline V gene has CDR1 SEHNR and CDR2 FQNEAQ (reference sequence). CDR3 nucleotide sequence: TGTGCCAGCAGCCCGACAGGGGAATATGAAAAACTGTTTTTT. Residues: CASSPTGEYEKLFF.

This clone was detected once. This chain joins TRBV7-9 and TRBJ2-1, with unresolved D. Per the germline V gene, CDR1 is SEHNR and CDR2 is FQNEAQ (reference sequence). The V end lost 5 bases, the J end lost 5 bases, and 16 bases lay between the germline ends. CDR3 length equals 15 residues. CDR3 sequence: CASSPPIHPNNEQFF. In DNA form, the CDR3 reads TGTGCCAGCAGCCCACCGATACACCCGAACAATGAGCAGTTCTTC.

The V call is TRBV12-5, the J call TRBJ2-5; the D gene is possibly TRBD2 (6 bases). The CDR3 totals 17 residues. V gave up 2 bases and J gave up 3 bases, with 19 bases separating them. Germline CDR1 is LGHNT and CDR2 is FRNRAP. The CDR3 coding sequence is TGTGCTAGTGGTTTGCCCTCCAGGGCGCCGGGGGAAGAGACCCAGTACTTC. Translating gives CASGLPSRAPGEETQYF.

This clone was detected a few times. At one end, the junction sequence differs from germline, possibly due to a read error. This rearrangement joins TRBV12-5 to TRBJ1-2; the match to TRBD1 covers 10 bases. The CDR3 loop spans 16 amino acids. The germline V gene has CDR1 LGHNT and CDR2 FRNRAP. The CDR3 is CASGFSRDRGFYGYTF. The CDR3 region has the DNA TGTGCTAGCGGTTTTTCGCGGGACAGGGGTTTCTATGGCTACACCTTC.

This sequence joins TRBV6-1 and TRBJ1-4; D gene unclear. The ends were cut back, 6 bases at V and 3 bases at J, with 14 bases in the middle. This CDR3 spans 15 amino acids. Germline V CDR1 and CDR2: MNHNS, SASEGT. CDR3 sequence: CASRWTDGANEKLFF. CDR3 nucleotides: TGTGCCAGCAGATGGACGGACGGGGCTAATGAAAAACTGTTTTTT.

The genes are TRBV2 and TRBJ2-2; 7 positions agree with TRBD1. The CDR3 is made up of 16 amino acids. Germline CDR1 SNHLY, CDR2 FYNNEI. J lost 1 base, V lost 4 bases, and 6 bases had no gene match. The CDR3 DNA reads TGTGCCAGCAGTGCCTCCGACAGGGAGAACACCGGGGAGCTGTTTTTT. It specifies CASSASDRENTGELFF.

CDR3 nucleotides: TGTGCCAGTAGTATTTGGCCAACTAATGAAAAACTGTTTTTT. Its translation: CASSIWPTNEKLFF. The genes are TRBV19 and TRBJ1-4; no clear D gene. CDR3 length: 14 residues. CDR1 and CDR2 from the germline V gene are LNHDA and SQIVND (reference sequence). V was trimmed by 3 bases and J by 0 bases, leaving 5 bases between them.

The sample holds a few counts of this clone. This chain joins TRBV6-6 and TRBJ1-4; D is unclear. This CDR3 has 14 amino acids. Germline V gene data show CDR1 as MNHNY and CDR2 as SVGAGI (reference sequence). V was shortened by 0 bases and J by 7 bases, with 9 bases between the two germline ends. CDR3 sequence: CASSYSPELEKLFF. The CDR3 nucleotides read TGTGCCAGCAGTTACTCCCCAGAGCTTGAAAAACTGTTTTTT.

The J gene is TRBJ2-1, the V gene TRBV19; the match to TRBD2 covers 12 bases. The J segment lost 12 bases and the V segment lost 6 bases, leaving 6 bases of the junction unmatched. Germline V gene data show CDR1 as LNHDA and CDR2 as SQIVND (reference sequence). This CDR3 has 13 residues. Here the CDR3 DNA reads TGTGCCAGTAGGACTAGCGGGAGCGGCTCGCAGTTCTTC. Translating it yields CASRTSGSGSQFF.

CDR3 DNA sequence: TGTGCCAGCAGCTTGGGCAGCGGAGATGGCTACACCTTC. Translation: CASSLGSGDGYTF. The V gene is TRBV5-5, the J gene TRBJ1-2; D is uncertain. Trimming pared 0 bases from V and 6 bases from J, leaving 9 bases between. The CDR3 covers 13 residues. CDR1 is SGHKS and CDR2 is YYEKEE in the germline V gene (reference sequence).

For the CDR3, the DNA is TGTGCCAGCCTAGGGACAGGCGCACGTAACTATGGCTACACCTTC. This encodes CASLGTGARNYGYTF. This chain uses TRBV28 with TRBJ1-2, with TRBD1 matching 8 bases. V lost 8 bases, J lost 1 base, and 9 bases stayed unmatched. This CDR3 comprises 15 residues. Germline loops: CDR1 MDHEN, CDR2 SYDVKM.

This clone occurred once. J is TRBJ2-7 and V is TRBV14; D gene uncertain. The CDR3 is made up of 13 amino acids. Germline loops: CDR1 SGHDN, CDR2 FVKESK. The germline V and J ends were trimmed by 1 base and 3 bases, with 7 bases remaining between them. Here the CDR3 reads CASSQGDDYEQYF. The CDR3 DNA reads as TGTGCCAGCAGCCAAGGAGACGACTACGAGCAGTACTTC.

The chain carries TRBV19 and TRBJ2-3; possibly TRBD1 for D (5 bases). V lost 6 bases and J 4 bases, leaving 17 bases between the germline ends. The germline gives CDR1 LNHDA, CDR2 SQIVND (reference sequence). The CDR3 contains 15 residues. CDR3 region: CASSLKGLGADTQYF. For the CDR3, the DNA is TGTGCCAGTAGCCTAAAGGGGCTAGGGGCAGATACGCAGTATTTT.

This sequence joins TRBV27 and TRBJ2-3; 11 positions agree with TRBD2. Trimming took 3 bases from V and 4 from J; bases not matched to a gene: 3. Germline V lookup: CDR1 MNHEY, CDR2 SMNVEV (reference sequence). The CDR3 is 15 amino acids. CDR3: CASSLGTSGPDTQYF. CDR3 DNA sequence: TGTGCCAGCAGTTTGGGGACTAGCGGTCCAGATACGCAGTATTTT.

V is TRBV28 and J is TRBJ2-4; D call uncertain. Germline CDR1 reads MDHEN; CDR2 reads SYDVKM. CDR3 size: 15 residues. Trimming cost V 3 bases and J 0 bases, with 9 bases left between them. The DNA for the CDR3 is TGTGCCAGCAGTTTCGGGCAGTTAGCCAAAAACATTCAGTACTTC. Protein sequence: CASSFGQLAKNIQYF. The complete variable domain, with remaining parts taken from reference TRBV28 and TRBJ2-4, reads DVKVTQSSRYLVKRTGEKVFLECVQDMDHENMFWYRQDPGLGLRLIYFSYDVKMKEKGDIPEGYSVSREKKERFSLILESASTNQTSMYLCASSFGQLAKNIQYFGAGTRLSVL.

The gene calls are TRBV7-9 and TRBJ2-5; D uncertain. The CDR3 extends over 11 amino acids. Trimming cost V 5 bases and J 1 base, with 2 bases left between them. The V gene's germline CDR1 is SEHNR and CDR2 FQNEAQ (reference sequence). This CDR3 reads CASSAQETQYF. DNA for the CDR3: TGTGCCAGCAGCGCCCAAGAGACCCAGTACTTC.